The rows below give T cell receptor beta chains drawn from one sample of a study of radiotherapy plus CTLA-4 blockade in lung cancer. Some clones are missing from TCRdb's copy, which holds only in-frame ones; the method was immunoSEQ multiplex PCR. The sample comprises 40,000 to 45,000 clones, approximately 71% of which are singletons, and less than 3% rests with the top ten. This sample comprised peripheral blood, obtained from a patient treated with radiotherapy plus ipilimumab. The receptors stem from a human donor with non-small cell lung cancer whose response to radiotherapy plus ipilimumab could not be evaluated. CDR3s include the opening cysteine and the closing phenylalanine or tryptophan. Each record gives: V gene, clone size, D gene, J gene, CDR3 protein, CDR3 DNA. A D gene is named only where the DNA matches it firmly. Part of the rows lack a size; the others show once, few, many or a class for expanded clones.

TRBV7-2	-	-	TRBJ2-3	CASRSSGPRTTDTQYF	TGTGCCAGCAGGTCCAGCGGGCCCCGTACCACAGATACGCAGTATTTT
TRBV5-6	-	TRBD2	TRBJ2-2	CASSLSGLAGVTGELFF	TGTGCCAGCAGCTTAAGTGGACTAGCGGGGGTAACCGGGGAGCTGTTTTTT
TRBV27	-	-	TRBJ1-2	CASSLEGSEYYGYTF	TGTGCCAGCAGTTTGGAGGGGAGCGAATACTATGGCTACACCTTC
TRBV11-2	-	TRBD2	TRBJ2-7	CASDTGTRKKQYF	TGTGCCAGCGACACCGGGACTAGGAAGAAGCAGTACTTC
TRBV18	medium-sized	TRBD1	TRBJ2-1	CASSSTGSPYNEQFF	TGTGCCAGCTCATCGACAGGGTCCCCTTACAATGAGCAGTTCTTC
TRBV7-8	-	TRBD2	TRBJ2-7	CATGGDKRYEQYF	TGTGCCACGGGGGGGGACAAACGTTACGAGCAGTACTTC
TRBV7-9	-	TRBD1	TRBJ2-7	CASSVAGTGAYEQYF	TGTGCCAGCAGCGTCGCCGGGACAGGGGCCTACGAGCAGTACTTC
TRBV19	-	TRBD1	TRBJ2-2	CATPGQGENTGELFF	TGTGCCACCCCGGGACAGGGTGAGAACACCGGGGAGCTGTTTTTT
TRBV9	few	TRBD2	TRBJ2-7	CASSLKPGTNSYEQYF	TGTGCCAGCAGCCTTAAGCCGGGGACTAACTCCTACGAGCAGTACTTC
TRBV7-8	-	-	TRBJ2-1	CASSLGQGGFRLINEQFF	TGTGCCAGCAGCTTAGGTCAGGGGGGATTTCGGTTGATCAATGAGCAGTTCTTC
TRBV15	-	TRBD2	TRBJ2-7	CATSRAGTSGRDSYEQYF	TGTGCCACCAGCAGAGCCGGGACTAGCGGGAGGGACTCCTACGAGCAGTACTTC
TRBV19	-	TRBD1	TRBJ2-3	CASSIIDRVADTQYF	TGTGCCAGTAGTATTATCGACAGGGTGGCAGATACGCAGTATTTT
TRBV2	-	TRBD1	TRBJ1-1	CASRYDRDTEAFF	TGTGCCAGCAGATATGACAGGGACACTGAAGCTTTCTTT
TRBV7-9	few	-	TRBJ2-5	CASSTGTFQETQYF	TGTGCCAGCAGCACCGGGACTTTTCAAGAGACCCAGTACTTC
TRBV27	-	TRBD1	TRBJ2-7	CASSDRDRASYEQYF	TGTGCCAGCAGTGACCGGGACAGGGCGTCCTACGAGCAGTACTTC
TRBV2	-	-	TRBJ2-3	CATNQDSIITTDTQYF	TGTGCCACAAACCAAGACAGCATAATCACCACAGATACGCAGTATTTT
TRBV5-1	-	-	TRBJ2-5	CASSLGASSYQGGQYF	TGCGCCAGCAGCTTGGGGGCTAGCTCATACCAAGGCGGGCAGTACTTC
TRBV5-4	-	TRBD2	TRBJ2-7	CASSPEGGGNYEQYF	TGTGCCAGCAGCCCGGAAGGCGGGGGGAACTACGAGCAGTACTTC
TRBV4-3	-	TRBD2	TRBJ2-5	CASSQRLYSGEGKETQYF	TGCGCCAGCAGCCAACGCCTCTATAGCGGGGAGGGGAAAGAGACCCAGTACTTC
TRBV5-5	-	-	TRBJ1-1	CASSFWSGPTEAFF	TGTGCCAGCAGCTTTTGGTCAGGGCCAACTGAAGCTTTCTTT
TRBV5-1	-	-	TRBJ1-1	CASSFNPRGGGGETEAFF	TGCGCCAGCAGCTTTAACCCCCGGGGAGGCGGTGGAGAGACTGAAGCTTTCTTT
TRBV28	-	TRBD1	TRBJ2-7	CASTLPGTGHYEQYF	TGTGCCAGCACCCTTCCCGGGACAGGTCACTACGAGCAGTACTTC
TRBV30	-	-	TRBJ1-5	CAWSVLEVGQPQHF	TGTGCCTGGAGTGTTTTGGAGGTGGGCCAGCCCCAGCATTTT
TRBV29-1	once	-	TRBJ1-2	CSVPGEANYGYTF	TGCAGCGTGCCGGGAGAAGCTAACTATGGCTACACCTTC
TRBV28	-	-	TRBJ1-2	CASGTSGYTF	TGTGCCAGCGGGACAAGCGGCTACACCTTC
TRBV2	-	-	TRBJ1-2	CASSGGAYGYTF	TGTGCCAGCAGTGGTGGGGCCTATGGCTACACCTTC
TRBV11-2	few	-	TRBJ2-3	CASSPRTYSSTDTQYF	TGTGCCAGCAGCCCTAGGACTTACTCTAGCACAGATACGCAGTATTTT
TRBV5-1	-	TRBD1	TRBJ2-3	CASSDRQGSTDTQYF	TGCGCCAGCAGCGATAGACAGGGTAGCACAGATACGCAGTATTTT
TRBV5-4	-	TRBD1	TRBJ2-1	CASSPTGFAYNEQFF	TGTGCCAGCAGCCCGACAGGGTTCGCCTACAATGAGCAGTTCTTC
TRBV9	-	TRBD2	TRBJ2-5	CASSVARGEKETQYF	TGTGCCAGCAGCGTAGCCCGGGGGGAGAAGGAGACCCAGTACTTC
TRBV19	-	TRBD1	TRBJ2-7	CASRVDRVADEQYF	TGTGCCAGTAGGGTTGACAGGGTCGCGGACGAGCAGTACTTC
TRBV30	-	-	TRBJ2-6	CACGFGGANVLTF	TGTGCCTGCGGGTTCGGTGGGGCCAACGTCCTGACTTTC
TRBV18	-	-	TRBJ2-5	CASSPHKQAEEETQYF	TGTGCCAGCTCACCACATAAGCAAGCGGAGGAAGAGACCCAGTACTTC
TRBV5-4	-	-	TRBJ1-1	CASSLAGGLMNTEAFF	TGTGCCAGCAGCTTGGCGGGGGGGTTAATGAACACTGAAGCTTTCTTT
TRBV12-1	-	-	TRBJ2-6	CASSSGVIAGYSGANVLTF	TGTGCCAGCAGCTCCGGGGTAATAGCGGGATACTCTGGGGCCAACGTCCTGACTTTC
TRBV6-5	few	TRBD1	TRBJ1-5	CASSLAGGRIQPQHF	TGTGCCAGCAGTTTAGCAGGGGGCCGGATTCAGCCCCAGCATTTT
TRBV27	-	-	TRBJ1-2	CASSPQYQSHGYTF	TGTGCCAGCAGTCCCCAATACCAAAGCCATGGCTACACCTTC
TRBV30	-	-	TRBJ1-1	CAWTLSWEAFF	TGTGCCTGGACGCTATCCTGGGAAGCTTTCTTT
TRBV19	few	-	TRBJ2-5	CASSRDIVQETQYF	TGTGCCAGTAGTAGGGACATAGTCCAAGAGACCCAGTACTTC
TRBV7-6	-	TRBD1	TRBJ2-2	CASSPGTGNTGELFF	TGTGCCAGCAGCCCAGGGACAGGGAACACCGGGGAGCTGTTTTTT
TRBV5-1	-	-	TRBJ1-3	CASSRQYMGDSGNTIYF	TGCGCCAGCAGCCGACAATACATGGGAGACTCTGGAAACACCATATATTTT
TRBV6-6	few	-	TRBJ1-1	CATLRVTEAFF	TGTGCCACCTTACGCGTGACTGAAGCTTTCTTT
TRBV5-6	-	-	TRBJ2-3	CASSLGSTDTQYF	TGTGCCAGCAGCCTAGGAAGCACAGATACGCAGTATTTT
TRBV11-1	-	-	TRBJ2-5	CASGKAGIRETQYF	TGTGCCAGCGGGAAGGCGGGAATTAGGGAGACCCAGTACTTC
TRBV29-1	-	TRBD2	TRBJ2-1	CSVRLTSGAEQFF	TGCAGCGTGAGGCTGACTAGCGGAGCTGAGCAGTTCTTC
TRBV5-1	-	TRBD2	TRBJ2-3	CASSFSPSGGADTQYF	TGCGCCAGCAGCTTCTCGCCTAGCGGGGGGGCAGATACGCAGTATTTT
TRBV9	-	-	TRBJ2-7	CASSVAVNLEQYF	TGTGCCAGCAGCGTAGCGGTTAACCTCGAGCAGTACTTC
TRBV4-1	-	TRBD2	TRBJ2-5	CASSQGLGEGTSGKTQYF	TGCGCCAGCAGCCAAGGTCTTGGGGAGGGGACTAGCGGGAAGACCCAGTACTTC
TRBV28	-	-	TRBJ1-2	CASNSFWQGRTTNYGYTF	TGTGCCAGCAACAGTTTTTGGCAGGGAAGAACCACTAACTATGGCTACACCTTC
TRBV10-3	-	TRBD2	TRBJ2-7	CAISGGLAGGGSYEQYF	TGTGCCATCAGTGGCGGCTTAGCGGGAGGTGGGTCCTACGAGCAGTACTTC
TRBV5-7	-	TRBD1	TRBJ2-5	CASSVESGQGGKETQYF	TGTGCCAGCAGCGTTGAGTCGGGACAGGGAGGGAAAGAGACCCAGTACTTC
TRBV6-5	-	-	TRBJ2-1	CASSLDTYNEQFF	TGTGCCAGCAGTTTAGACACTTACAATGAGCAGTTCTTC
TRBV11-2	few	TRBD1	TRBJ2-1	CASSQGAGDYNEQFF	TGTGCCAGCAGCCAGGGGGCAGGGGATTACAATGAGCAGTTCTTC
TRBV23-1	-	-	TRBJ2-1	CANSHHPGAYIEQFF	TGCGCCAACAGTCACCATCCGGGAGCCTACATTGAGCAGTTCTTC